A selection of T cell receptor beta chains follows, all from one sample in a study of T cell repertoires in aging, cancer and after chemotherapy. MiXCR was run by TCRdb on the multiplex PCR reads, yielding one entry per CDR3 protein. The data contain approximately 3,000 distinct CDR3 sequences, approximately 46% of them singletons. What was sequenced was blood. The receptor source for this set is a human donor with a solid tumor. The CDR3 runs from the conserved cysteine through the conserved F or W. A D gene is named only where the DNA matches it firmly. Rows give clone size only sometimes, using once, few, many, or a class for an expanded clone.

clone size,D gene,CDR3 length,V gene,J gene,CDR3 DNA,CDR3 protein
few,.,15,TRBV11-2,TRBJ1-6,TGTGCCAGCAGCTTAACAGGGTCCTATAATTCACCCCTCCACTTT,CASSLTGSYNSPLHF
.,TRBD2,14,TRBV6-4,TRBJ2-1,TGTGCCAGCAGTGATGGACTAGCGGGGGATGAGCAGTTCTTC,CASSDGLAGDEQFF
few,.,14,TRBV9,TRBJ2-3,TGTGCCAGCAGCGTAGAATGGTGGGCAGATACGCAGTATTTT,CASSVEWWADTQYF
few,.,14,TRBV30,TRBJ1-1,TGTGCCTGGAGTGTAGGTTTGGGAGTTGAGGAAGCTTTCTTT,CAWSVGLGVEEAFF
.,.,14,TRBV6-4,TRBJ1-3,TGTGCCAGCAGTGTCCGGAGGACTGGAAACACCATATATTTT,CASSVRRTGNTIYF
.,TRBD2,12,TRBV6-5,TRBJ2-7,TGTGCCACTTCGGACGCTAGCGGCGAGCAGTACTTC,CATSDASGEQYF
.,.,14,TRBV6-1,TRBJ2-3,TGTGCCAGCCTTTACAGGGTAGGCACAGATACGCAGTATTTT,CASLYRVGTDTQYF
.,.,13,TRBV19,TRBJ2-5,TGTGCCAGTAGCCCTAACGACGGGTCAACCCAGTACTTC,CASSPNDGSTQYF
.,.,14,TRBV20-1,TRBJ2-2,TGCAGTGCTAGAGGAGGGGGGAACACCGGGGAGCTGTTTTTT,CSARGGGNTGELFF
.,TRBD2,13,TRBV10-3,TRBJ2-5,TGTGCCATCAGGGGGGGGACTGAAGAGACCCAGTACTTC,CAIRGGTEETQYF
.,.,15,TRBV7-2,TRBJ2-3,TGTGCCAGCAGCTTAGATGGGGGTAGCACAGATACGCAGTATTTT,CASSLDGGSTDTQYF
.,TRBD1,16,TRBV20-1,TRBJ1-5,TGCAGTGCTAGAAATTCAGGGGGCCCGGGCAATCAGCCCCAGCATTTT,CSARNSGGPGNQPQHF
few,.,14,TRBV5-4,TRBJ1-2,TGTGCCAGCAGCTTGGAGGTGGGAATCTATGGCTACACCTTC,CASSLEVGIYGYTF
.,.,13,TRBV19,TRBJ1-1,TGTGCCAGTACCCTGACAGTGAACACTGAAGCTTTCTTT,CASTLTVNTEAFF
.,TRBD1,14,TRBV5-4,TRBJ1-2,TGTGCCAGCAGCTTCTACGACAGGGAGGGTGGCTACACCTTC,CASSFYDREGGYTF
.,.,13,TRBV5-1,TRBJ2-5,TGCGCCAGCAGCTTTGAGGGGACCGTGACCCAGTACTTC,CASSFEGTVTQYF
.,TRBD1,15,TRBV12-3/TRBV12-4,TRBJ1-5,TGTGCCAGCAGGCGGACAGGGAGCGGCAATCAGCCCCAGCATTTT,CASRRTGSGNQPQHF
once,.,17,TRBV19,TRBJ1-1,TGTGCCAGTAGTATATCCGGGTCTCCATTGACTAACACTGAAGCTTTCTTT,CASSISGSPLTNTEAFF
.,.,16,TRBV7-2,TRBJ2-1,TGTGCCAGCAGCCTCTTAGGGCCGCAGGGTAGCTATGAGCAGTTCTTC,CASSLLGPQGSYEQFF
.,.,15,TRBV7-9,TRBJ2-1,TGTGCCAGCAGCTTCACAGTGGGGGTGGGGGGTGAGCAGTTCTTC,CASSFTVGVGGEQFF
few,.,17,TRBV7-9,TRBJ2-2,TGTGCCAGCAGCCACCTGTTGGCCAAGATGAACACCGGGGAGCTGTTTTTT,CASSHLLAKMNTGELFF
few,.,16,TRBV7-6,TRBJ2-1,TGTGCCAGCAGCCTAGGACAGCCCTTATCTGACAATGAGCAGTTCTTC,CASSLGQPLSDNEQFF
.,.,11,TRBV12-3/TRBV12-4,TRBJ2-1,TGTGCCAGCAGTAGCTTAGTTGAGCAGTTCTTC,CASSSLVEQFF
few,.,13,TRBV11-3,TRBJ2-1,TGTGCCAGCAGCTGGGGACTTAACAATGAGCAGTTCTTC,CASSWGLNNEQFF
.,TRBD2,17,TRBV6-1,TRBJ2-5,TGTGCCAGCAGTTCTACCCCCATCGGACTAGCGGGTGGGACCCAGTACTTC,CASSSTPIGLAGGTQYF
.,.,13,TRBV5-8,TRBJ1-5,TGTGCCAGCAGCACAAATCCTAATCAGCCCCAGCATTTT,CASSTNPNQPQHF
.,.,13,TRBV11-2,TRBJ1-2,TGTGCCAGCAGCTTAGAACGTATCAGTGGCTACACCTTC,CASSLERISGYTF
.,TRBD2,15,TRBV12-3/TRBV12-4,TRBJ2-3,TGTGCCAGCAGACTAGCGGGGGCGGGCACAGATACGCAGTATTTT,CASRLAGAGTDTQYF
.,TRBD1,16,TRBV20-1,TRBJ1-6,TGCAGTGCCAGGGGACAGGGGAGCTCCTATAATTCACCCCTCCACTTT,CSARGQGSSYNSPLHF
.,TRBD2,18,TRBV20-1,TRBJ2-6,TGCAGTGCTAGATCTGCTAGCGGGTTAAGCTCTGGGGCCAACGTCCTGACTTTC,CSARSASGLSSGANVLTF
.,.,14,TRBV20-1,TRBJ1-5,TGCAGTGCTAGCGCGGGAATAGGCAATCAGCCCCAGCATTTT,CSASAGIGNQPQHF
few,TRBD1,12,TRBV20-1,TRBJ1-2,TGCAGTGCCCACAGGGGGAACTATGGCTACACCTTC,CSAHRGNYGYTF
few,.,17,TRBV27,TRBJ1-5,TGTGCCAGCAGTTTAGGGTGGGGCCGGGCTAGCAATCAGCCCCAGCATTTT,CASSLGWGRASNQPQHF
.,.,14,TRBV12-3/TRBV12-4,TRBJ2-7,TGTGCCAGCAGCCTAGGCATGGGAACGGGCGAGCAGTACTTC,CASSLGMGTGEQYF
.,.,13,TRBV7-9,TRBJ2-7,TGCGCCAGCAGCCAAGATTCGATCTACGAGCAGTACTTC,CASSQDSIYEQYF
large,TRBD1,13,TRBV19,TRBJ2-7,TGTGCCAGTAGTATAGGGGACAGGGGCGAGCAGTACTTC,CASSIGDRGEQYF
.,TRBD1,14,TRBV7-3,TRBJ2-1,TGTGCCAGCAGCTTAAATGAGGGGGCAGGTGAGCAGTTCTTC,CASSLNEGAGEQFF
few,.,14,TRBV12-3/TRBV12-4,TRBJ1-5,TGTGCCAGCAGGGTGACAGGAATCAATCAGCCCCAGCATTTT,CASRVTGINQPQHF
.,.,15,TRBV6-1,TRBJ1-5,TGTGCCAGCAGTGAAGCCGGGGGGTACAATCAGCCCCAGCATTTT,CASSEAGGYNQPQHF
once,.,14,TRBV12-3/TRBV12-4,TRBJ1-1,TGTGCCAGCAGTTCGACAGGAAGGAACACTGAAGCTTTCTTT,CASSSTGRNTEAFF
.,TRBD1,17,TRBV7-2,TRBJ1-2,TGTGCCAGCAGCTTCGGGGGACAGGGGGCAGCTAACTATGGCTACACCTTC,CASSFGGQGAANYGYTF
.,.,13,TRBV20-1,TRBJ2-4,TGCAGTGCTCCTACACTAGCCAAAAACATTCAGTACTTC,CSAPTLAKNIQYF
.,.,12,TRBV12-3/TRBV12-4,TRBJ2-7,TGTGCCAGCAGTTTATTGGGATACGAGCAGTACTTC,CASSLLGYEQYF
.,.,14,TRBV20-1,TRBJ1-5,TGCAGTGCTATTCCCGGGGGGTTCAATCAGCCCCAGCATTTT,CSAIPGGFNQPQHF
.,TRBD1,15,TRBV6-1,TRBJ1-5,TGTGCCAGCAAATGGGACAGTCCTAGCAATCAGCCCCAGCATTTT,CASKWDSPSNQPQHF
.,.,15,TRBV27,TRBJ1-1,TGTGCCAGCATGGTGACAGGCATATACGACACTGAAGCTTTCTTT,CASMVTGIYDTEAFF
few,.,11,TRBV19,TRBJ2-3,TGTGCCAGTAGCTCGGGGAGGACGCAGTATTTT,CASSSGRTQYF
.,.,11,TRBV5-4,TRBJ2-1,TGTGCCAGCAGCCTAAGTAATGAGCAGTTCTTC,CASSLSNEQFF
.,.,14,TRBV28,TRBJ2-3,TGTGCCAGCACCTACGGCGTCCGCACAGATACGCAGTATTTT,CASTYGVRTDTQYF